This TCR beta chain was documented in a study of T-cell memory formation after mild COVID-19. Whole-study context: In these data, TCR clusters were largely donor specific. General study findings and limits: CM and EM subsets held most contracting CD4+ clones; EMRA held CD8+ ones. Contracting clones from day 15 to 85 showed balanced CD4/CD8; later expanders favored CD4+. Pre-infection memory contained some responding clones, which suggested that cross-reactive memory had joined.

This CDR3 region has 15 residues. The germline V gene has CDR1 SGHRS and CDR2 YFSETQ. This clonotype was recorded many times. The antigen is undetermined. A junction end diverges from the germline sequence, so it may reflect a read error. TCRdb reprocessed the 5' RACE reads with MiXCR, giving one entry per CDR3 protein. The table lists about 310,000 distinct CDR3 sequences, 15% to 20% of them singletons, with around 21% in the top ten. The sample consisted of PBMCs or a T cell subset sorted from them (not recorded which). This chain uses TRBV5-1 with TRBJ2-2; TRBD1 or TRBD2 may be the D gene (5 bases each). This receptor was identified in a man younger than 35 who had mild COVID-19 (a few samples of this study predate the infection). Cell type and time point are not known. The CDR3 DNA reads TGTGCCAGCAGCTTAGCCGGGACCAACACCGGGGAGCTGTTTTTT. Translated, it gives CASSLAGTNTGELFF.